The rows below give T cell receptor beta chains drawn from one sample of a study of CD8 T cells in Susac syndrome. TCRdb used MiXCR to reprocess the immunoSEQ multiplex PCR reads, holding one entry per CDR3 protein. The sample lists around 150,000 distinct CDR3 sequences, nearly 97% seen once, with approximately 0.08% in the top ten. Input material: CD4+ T cells from PBMCs. These receptors all come from a human donor with Susac syndrome. CDR3s include the opening cysteine and the closing phenylalanine or tryptophan. Each record gives: D gene, clone size, V gene, J gene, CDR3 protein, CDR3 DNA. D genes are given only for firm matches. A clone size is listed for some rows: how often the clone was seen (once, few, many), or a class if it is expanded.

>-|-|TRBV7-2|TRBJ2-7
CASSLGLGEQYF
TGTGCCAGCAGCCTCGGATTGGGGGAGCAGTACTTC
>TRBD1|-|TRBV9|TRBJ2-7
CASSVGQGRSYEQYF
TGTGCCAGCAGCGTCGGACAGGGCCGCTCCTACGAGCAGTACTTC
>-|-|TRBV27|TRBJ2-4
CASSLVSKNIQYF
TGTGCCAGCAGTTTAGTCTCCAAAAACATTCAGTACTTC
>-|-|TRBV2|TRBJ2-2
CASGPNTGELFF
TGTGCCAGCGGACCCAACACCGGGGAGCTGTTTTTT
>-|-|TRBV20-1|TRBJ1-6
CSAREVGRGSSPLHF
TGCAGTGCTAGAGAGGTCGGGAGGGGTTCTTCACCCCTCCACTTT
>TRBD2|-|TRBV19|TRBJ2-4
CASSAPGLAGNIQYF
TGTGCCAGTAGTGCTCCGGGACTAGCTGGAAACATTCAGTACTTC
>TRBD2|-|TRBV5-1|TRBJ2-3
CASSFQRGAGGDTQYF
TGCGCCAGCAGCTTCCAGCGGGGGGCCGGGGGAGATACGCAGTATTTT
>TRBD2|-|TRBV20-1|TRBJ2-1
CSAPLAGGLYNEQFF
TGCAGTGCTCCCTTAGCGGGGGGGCTCTACAATGAGCAGTTCTTC
>-|few|TRBV6-5|TRBJ2-4
CASSYSRESSIQYF
TGTGCCAGCAGTTACTCGAGGGAAAGTAGCATTCAGTACTTC
>-|once|TRBV14|TRBJ2-3
CASSREWVADTQYF
TGTGCCAGCAGCCGAGAGTGGGTCGCAGATACGCAGTATTTT
>TRBD2|once|TRBV29-1|TRBJ2-7
CSVTGGRKDYEQYF
TGCAGCGTTACCGGCGGGAGGAAAGACTACGAGCAGTACTTC
>-|-|TRBV25-1|TRBJ1-3
CASSDPRFGNTIYF
TGTGCCAGCAGTGATCCGCGATTTGGAAACACCATATATTTT
>TRBD1|-|TRBV5-1|TRBJ1-2
CASSAAQGRDGYTF
TGCGCCAGCAGCGCCGCACAGGGGAGGGATGGCTACACCTTC
>-|-|TRBV14|TRBJ2-3
CASSQDRLWQYF
TGTGCCAGCAGCCAAGACAGATTATGGCAGTATTTT
>-|-|TRBV2|TRBJ2-7
CASRVSGGAQYF
TGTGCCAGCAGGGTGAGCGGAGGCGCGCAGTACTTC
>-|-|TRBV20-1|TRBJ1-1
CSAGAGTEAFF
TGCAGTGCCGGGGCCGGAACTGAAGCTTTCTTT
>-|-|TRBV3-1|TRBJ2-1
CASSPVLGGRERNEQFF
TGTGCCAGCAGTCCCGTCCTAGGGGGACGGGAGAGGAATGAGCAGTTCTTC
>TRBD2|-|TRBV20-1|TRBJ2-3
CSARSPAGFSGASGDTQYF
TGCAGTGCTAGATCCCCTGCGGGCTTTAGCGGGGCGTCCGGCGATACGCAGTATTTT
>-|-|TRBV12-3/TRBV12-4|TRBJ1-1
CASSWGGRTEAFF
TGTGCCAGCAGTTGGGGGGGACGGACTGAAGCTTTCTTT
>-|-|TRBV20-1|TRBJ2-4
CSARDVIAKNIQYF
TGCAGTGCTAGAGATGTTATAGCCAAAAACATTCAGTACTTC
>-|-|TRBV20-1|TRBJ1-1
CSLSGETEAFF
TGCAGTCTCTCAGGGGAGACTGAAGCTTTCTTT
>-|-|TRBV5-1|TRBJ2-2
CASSLAFGEGLFF
TGCGCCAGCAGCTTGGCCTTCGGTGAGGGGCTGTTTTTT
>-|-|TRBV11-2|TRBJ2-1
CASSPPLFF
TGTGCCAGCAGCCCGCCTCTGTTCTTC
>TRBD1|-|TRBV12-3/TRBV12-4|TRBJ2-1
CASSFRTGSYNEQFF
TGTGCCAGCAGTTTTAGGACAGGGTCCTACAATGAGCAGTTCTTC
>TRBD1|-|TRBV6-1|TRBJ2-3
CASSLQGAEDTQYF
TGTGCCAGCAGTTTACAGGGGGCCGAAGATACGCAGTATTTT
>TRBD2|-|TRBV20-1|TRBJ2-7
CSAQLAGEEEQYF
TGCAGTGCCCAACTAGCGGGAGAGGAAGAGCAGTACTTC
>TRBD2|once|TRBV28|TRBJ2-1
CASSLLAGESDEQFF
TGTGCCAGCAGTTTACTAGCGGGAGAAAGCGATGAGCAGTTCTTC
>-|-|TRBV19|TRBJ1-1
CASKDPNTEAFF
TGTGCCAGTAAAGACCCCAACACTGAAGCTTTCTTT
>TRBD2|-|TRBV20-1|TRBJ2-3
CSATIPTSGSGDTQYF
TGCAGTGCTACTATTCCGACTAGCGGGTCAGGAGATACGCAGTATTTT
>-|-|TRBV25-1|TRBJ2-6
CASRGLAGANVLTF
TGTGCCAGCAGGGGGTTAGCTGGGGCCAACGTCCTGACTTTC
>-|-|TRBV29-1|TRBJ2-7
CSVEIREFSEQYF
TGCAGCGTTGAGATCAGGGAGTTCAGCGAGCAGTACTTC
>TRBD2|-|TRBV5-6|TRBJ2-1
CASSLGRAPQFF
TGTGCCAGCAGCTTAGGGAGGGCCCCCCAGTTCTTC
>-|-|TRBV25-1|TRBJ1-4
CATPRQGEKLFF
TGTGCAACCCCCCGGCAGGGCGAAAAACTGTTTTTT
>-|-|TRBV20-1|TRBJ2-1
CSVENLAGYNEQFF
TGCAGTGTCGAGAATCTGGCGGGTTACAATGAGCAGTTCTTC
>-|-|TRBV20-1|TRBJ1-5
CSARGTVSNQPQHF
TGCAGTGCTAGGGGGACCGTTAGCAATCAGCCCCAGCATTTT
>-|-|TRBV9|TRBJ2-7
CASSVGPSRDYEQYF
TGTGCCAGCAGCGTAGGCCCTAGTAGAGACTACGAGCAGTACTTC
>TRBD2|-|TRBV11-3|TRBJ2-1
CASSARTSGPNEQFF
TGTGCCAGCAGCGCAAGGACTAGCGGGCCTAATGAGCAGTTCTTC
>TRBD2|-|TRBV4-1|TRBJ2-5
CASSQEAPLAGGGETQYF
TGCGCCAGCAGCCAAGAGGCCCCCCTAGCGGGAGGGGGGGAGACCCAGTACTTC
>-|-|TRBV28|TRBJ1-1
CASSSTLREWSTEAFF
TGTGCCAGCAGTTCCACACTCAGGGAATGGAGCACTGAAGCTTTCTTT
>-|-|TRBV28|TRBJ2-7
CASSPPLGSEQYF
TGTGCCAGCAGTCCTCCCCTAGGCTCCGAGCAGTACTTC
>-|-|TRBV2|TRBJ1-4
CASSEQGSVGEKLFF
TGTGCCAGCAGTGAACAGGGGTCGGTGGGCGAAAAACTGTTTTTT
>-|-|TRBV10-2|TRBJ2-3
CASIDGSSTDTQYF
TGCGCCAGCATAGATGGTTCTAGCACAGATACGCAGTATTTT
>-|-|TRBV29-1|TRBJ1-1
CSVVQKLNTEAFF
TGCAGCGTTGTTCAGAAGCTGAACACTGAAGCTTTCTTT
>-|-|TRBV6-1|TRBJ2-1
CASSALIAGEQFF
TGTGCCAGCAGTGCGCTGATAGCTGGGGAGCAGTTCTTC
>-|-|TRBV29-1|TRBJ2-3
CSVGGRDSTDTQYF
TGCAGCGTTGGGGGGCGGGATAGCACAGATACGCAGTATTTT
>-|once|TRBV29-1|TRBJ2-3
CSVGGGPQDTQYF
TGCAGCGTTGGGGGGGGCCCACAAGATACGCAGTATTTT
>-|once|TRBV29-1|TRBJ2-4
CSVGEALAKNIQYF
TGCAGCGTTGGGGAAGCACTAGCCAAAAACATTCAGTACTTC
>TRBD1|-|TRBV20-1|TRBJ1-6
CSARAPGTVHSPLHF
TGCAGTGCTAGGGCACCCGGGACAGTCCATTCACCCCTCCACTTT
>-|-|TRBV19|TRBJ1-4
CASRRAEGLKAQLFF
TGTGCCAGTAGGCGGGCCGAGGGATTGAAGGCGCAACTGTTTTTT
>-|-|TRBV20-1|TRBJ1-2
CSARDRTGLDYGYTF
TGCAGTGCTAGAGACAGAACCGGACTGGACTATGGCTACACCTTC
>TRBD1|few|TRBV20-1|TRBJ2-3
CSADRGTDTQYF
TGCAGTGCCGACAGGGGAACAGATACGCAGTATTTT
>-|-|TRBV7-9|TRBJ1-1
CASSYAGRVNTEAFF
TGTGCCAGCAGCTATGCGGGCAGGGTGAACACTGAAGCTTTCTTT
>-|-|TRBV20-1|TRBJ2-1
CSARGGISYNEQFF
TGCAGTGCTAGAGGGGGTATCTCCTACAATGAGCAGTTCTTC
>-|-|TRBV11-2|TRBJ2-7
CASSISYEQYF
TGTGCCAGCAGCATCTCCTACGAGCAGTACTTC
>-|-|TRBV28|TRBJ1-5
CASRSGQEPQHF
TGTGCCAGCAGATCGGGCCAGGAGCCCCAGCATTTT